This passage covers 9 T cell receptor beta chains from one sample sequenced in a study of blood T cell repertoires in COVID-19 (dated by TCRdb to about 2020). Library creation used the immunoSEQ multiplex PCR assay. Entries here come from immuneACCESS through TCRdb and include only in-frame sequences with V and J called. Some clones fail to appear in such tables; in the studies checked, an unresolved V gene covers under half of the shortfall, and the cause of the remainder is unknown. For this sample there are 150,000 to 200,000 clones; approximately 83% appear just once. Nearly 8.5% of the sample belongs to the ten largest clones. Sequencing input: peripheral blood. The receptors stem from a man in his sixties with acute or convalescent COVID-19.

This chain joins TRBV5-1 and TRBJ1-2; 7 bases agree with TRBD1. V lost 5 bases to trimming and J lost 5 bases; unmatched junction nucleotides: 12. The germline V gene encodes CDR1 SGHRS and CDR2 YFSETQ. The CDR3 length is 15 residues. CDR3 amino acids: CASRFTPGQKYGYTF. The CDR3 region has the DNA TGCGCCAGCAGATTCACCCCGGGACAGAAATATGGCTACACCTTC. The full variable domain, with the rest looked up from reference TRBV5-1 and TRBJ1-2, is KAGVTQTPRYLIKTRGQQVTLSCSPISGHRSVSWYQQTPGQGLQFLFEYFSETQRNKGNFPGRFSGRQFSNSRSEMNVSTLELGDSALYLCASRFTPGQKYGYTFGSGTRLTVV.

The chain has TRBV7-9 and TRBJ2-5; maybe TRBD2 (5 bases). Germline V gives CDR1 SEHNR, CDR2 FQNEAQ (reference sequence). The length of the CDR3 is 12 residues. The V gene lost 4 bases and the J gene lost 4 bases, with 7 bases spanning the gap. This CDR3 reads CASSSSSETQYF. The CDR3 DNA reads TGTGCCAGCAGCTCTAGCTCAGAGACCCAGTACTTC.

The chain uses TRBV2 and TRBJ2-3, with 10 bases aligning to TRBD1. Trimming cost V 5 bases and J 0 bases; bases outside gene matches: 8. The CDR3 is 17 amino acids. The germline CDR1 and CDR2 sequences are SNHLY and FYNNEI. CDR3 DNA: TGTGCCAGCAGTCCGGGACAGGGGTTCCCTAGCACAGATACGCAGTATTTT. This sequence encodes CASSPGQGFPSTDTQYF.

This clone was seen a single time. The CDR3 bases are TGCGCCAGCAGATCGCGGGAGGGCACCGGGGAGCTGTTTTTT. Translation gives CASRSREGTGELFF. The V call is TRBV4-1, the J call TRBJ2-2; 9 nucleotides match TRBD2. Trimming removed 6 bases from V and 4 bases from J; junction bases left unmatched: 3. This CDR3 region has 14 residues. CDR1 is MGHRA, CDR2 YSYEKL, per germline.

The chain combines TRBV28 with TRBJ1-4; D uncertain. Germline values: CDR1 MDHEN, CDR2 SYDVKM. With 6 bases removed from V and 0 bases from J, the gap between germline ends came to 2 bases. The CDR3 spans 12 residues. The CDR3 reads CASSATNEKLFF. DNA of the CDR3: TGTGCCAGCAGCGCAACTAATGAAAAACTGTTTTTT.

The chain joins TRBV25-1 to TRBJ1-2, with TRBD1 matching 7 bases. Germline CDR1 MGHDK, CDR2 SYGVNS. V gave up 3 bases and J gave up 2 bases; unmatched junction bases: 6. This CDR3 comprises 15 residues. The DNA for the CDR3 is TGTGCCAGCAGTGAGCCTGAACAGGGGAACTATGGCTACACCTTC. Residues: CASSEPEQGNYGYTF.

The gene calls are TRBV18 and TRBJ2-5, with D maybe TRBD1 (5 bases). Germline values: CDR1 KGHSH, CDR2 LQKENI. V was trimmed by 2 bases and J by 5 bases, leaving 9 bases between them. The CDR3 contains 13 residues. The CDR3 DNA follows: TGTGCCAGCTCACCAAAGGGGTCCGAGACCCAGTACTTC. Translation: CASSPKGSETQYF.

The chain combines TRBV7-2 with TRBJ1-1; tentative D call: TRBD1 (5 bases). The germline CDR1 and CDR2 sequences are SGHTA and FQGNSA. This CDR3 region has 13 residues. Deletions cut 6 bases from V and 8 bases from J, with 16 bases between. The CDR3 region is CASRNPYRYEAFF. CDR3 nucleotides: TGTGCCAGCAGGAATCCATACAGGTACGAAGCTTTCTTT.

The V gene is TRBV18, the J gene TRBJ2-2; 7 bases match TRBD2. The ends lost 3 bases at V and 4 bases at J; junction bases unmatched: 8. The CDR3 extends over 16 amino acids. Germline V gene lookup returns CDR1 KGHSH and CDR2 LQKENI. The CDR3 sequence: CASSPPTSPITGELFF. CDR3 bases: TGTGCCAGCTCACCCCCGACTAGCCCAATCACCGGGGAGCTGTTTTTT.